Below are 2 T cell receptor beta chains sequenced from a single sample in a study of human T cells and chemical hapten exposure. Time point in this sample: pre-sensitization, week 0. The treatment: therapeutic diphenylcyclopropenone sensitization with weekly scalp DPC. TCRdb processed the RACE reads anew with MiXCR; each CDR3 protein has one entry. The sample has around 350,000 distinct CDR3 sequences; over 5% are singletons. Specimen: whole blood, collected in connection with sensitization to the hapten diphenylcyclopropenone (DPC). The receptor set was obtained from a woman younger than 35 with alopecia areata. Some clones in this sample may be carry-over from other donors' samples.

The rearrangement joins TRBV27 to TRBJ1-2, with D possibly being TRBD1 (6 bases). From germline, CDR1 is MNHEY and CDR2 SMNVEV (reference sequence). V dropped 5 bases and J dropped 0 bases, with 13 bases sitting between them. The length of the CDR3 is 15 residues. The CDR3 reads CASSPRQETNYGYTF. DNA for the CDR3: TGTGCCAGCAGTCCCCGACAGGAGACTAACTATGGCTACACCTTC.

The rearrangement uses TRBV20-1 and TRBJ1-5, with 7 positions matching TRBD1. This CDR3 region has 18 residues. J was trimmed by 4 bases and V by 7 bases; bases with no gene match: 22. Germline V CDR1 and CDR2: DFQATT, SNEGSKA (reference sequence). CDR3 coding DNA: TGCAGTGGGGTTCCCATCGGACAGGTAGATTTTGGTAATCAGCCCCAGCATTTT. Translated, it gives CSGVPIGQVDFGNQPQHF.